This is a list of T cell receptor beta chains from one sample in a study of OX40 agonist ivuxolimab in advanced cancers. Libraries were prepared by immunoSEQ multiplex PCR; TCRdb keeps only in-frame clonotypes and omits some of them. The data contain some 39,000 clones, about 81% of them seen just once; the ten biggest clones take up over 2.5%. The sample in question was CD4+ or CD8+ T cells sorted from blood, obtained in a trial of the OX40 agonist ivuxolimab. Receptor source: an adult with an advanced solid tumor such as melanoma, head and neck, liver or kidney cancer. Each CDR3 is given with its conserved first and last residue. The order of the fields is V gene, J gene, clone size, D gene, CDR3 DNA, CDR3 protein. A D gene is named only where the DNA matches it firmly. Some rows mark clone size as missing; the rest say once, few, many or name a class of expanded clone.

>TRBV5-6|TRBJ1-1|NA|TRBD1
TGTGCCAGCAGCGGAAGACAGGGGGCGCGAGGTACTGAAGCTTTCTTT
CASSGRQGARGTEAFF
>TRBV7-9|TRBJ1-5|NA|TRBD1
TGTGCCAGCAGCGGATCGACCGGGACAGAAAATCAGCCCCAGCATTTT
CASSGSTGTENQPQHF
>TRBV14|TRBJ2-7|NA|NA
TGTGCCAGCAGCCAAGAAGACAGCTACGAGCAGTACTTC
CASSQEDSYEQYF
>TRBV5-1|TRBJ2-2|NA|TRBD2
TGCGCCAGCAGCGCCCTGCGGGGGATAACCGGGGAGCTGTTTTTT
CASSALRGITGELFF
>TRBV13|TRBJ2-2|NA|TRBD2
TGTGCCAGCAGCTCTGGGACTAGCGACACCGGGGAGCTGTTTTTT
CASSSGTSDTGELFF
>TRBV18|TRBJ2-7|NA|NA
TGTGCCAGCTCACCAGGGACTGGGCCCTACGAGCAGTACTTC
CASSPGTGPYEQYF
>TRBV6-1|TRBJ1-1|NA|NA
TGTGCCAGCAGTGAAAACAACCTAAAGGCGGCTTTCTTT
CASSENNLKAAFF
>TRBV19|TRBJ1-2|NA|NA
TGTGCCAGTAGTACTTTCCTTTGGGCCGCCTATGGCTACACCTTC
CASSTFLWAAYGYTF
>TRBV6-1|TRBJ1-3|NA|NA
TGTGCCAGCAGTGAACGTCCGGGGACATCTGGAAACACCATATATTTT
CASSERPGTSGNTIYF
>TRBV4-1|TRBJ1-2|NA|NA
TGCGCCAGCAGCCAGACCTCGGGGTATGGCTACACCTTC
CASSQTSGYGYTF
>TRBV7-2|TRBJ2-1|NA|TRBD2
TGTGCCAGCAGCCCTAGGACTAGGGGCAATGAGCAGTTCTTC
CASSPRTRGNEQFF
>TRBV2|TRBJ1-5|NA|NA
TGTGCCAGCAGTGAGTTACCCGGCGATCAGCCCCAGCATTTT
CASSELPGDQPQHF
>TRBV5-6|TRBJ1-5|once|NA
TGTGCCAGCAGCCAGGGACCGGATCAGCCCCAGCATTTT
CASSQGPDQPQHF
>TRBV6-5|TRBJ1-6|NA|NA
TGTGCCAGCAGATTGCATAGCTCCTATAATTCACCCCTCCACTTT
CASRLHSSYNSPLHF
>TRBV30|TRBJ2-2|NA|TRBD2
TGTGCCTGGAGGGGGACTAGCGGGAGATACACCGGGGAGCTGTTTTTT
CAWRGTSGRYTGELFF
>TRBV29-1|TRBJ1-2|NA|NA
TGCGGCGAGCGTTCGGGCTATGGCTACACCTTC
CGERSGYGYTF
>TRBV6-5|TRBJ1-5|NA|NA
TGTGCCAGCAGTTACTCTGGGCAGTACAATCAGCCCCAGCATTTT
CASSYSGQYNQPQHF
>TRBV28|TRBJ1-4|NA|NA
TGTGCCAGCAGTTTCGGATACGGGGCGACCTGGGATAGGGCTAATGAAAAACTGTTTTTT
CASSFGYGATWDRANEKLFF
>TRBV11-3|TRBJ2-5|NA|NA
TGTGCCAGCAGCCACACGGGAGAAGGAGAGACCCAGTACTTC
CASSHTGEGETQYF
>TRBV11-3|TRBJ1-5|NA|NA
TGTGCCAGCAGCCTGGGTCAGCCCCAGCATTTT
CASSLGQPQHF
>TRBV4-2|TRBJ1-5|once|NA
TGTGCCAGCAGCCAAGCGGAACAGACCCGTAGCAATCAGCCCCAGCATTTT
CASSQAEQTRSNQPQHF
>TRBV11-3|TRBJ2-1|NA|TRBD2
TGTGCCAGCAGCAGGGGACTAGCGGGCGTCAATGAGCAGTTCTTC
CASSRGLAGVNEQFF
>TRBV7-2|TRBJ1-3|NA|TRBD1
TGTGCCAGCAGCTTTTGGACAGGGGGGGACACCATATATTTT
CASSFWTGGDTIYF
>TRBV5-4|TRBJ2-1|NA|NA
TGTGCCAGCAGCCTGAGCCAATACAATGAGCAGTTCTTC
CASSLSQYNEQFF
>TRBV27|TRBJ2-3|NA|TRBD2
TGTGCCAGCAGCTCATGGGAGGGTGCAGATACGCAGTATTTT
CASSSWEGADTQYF
>TRBV7-6|TRBJ2-2|NA|NA
TGTGCCAGCAGCCCGACTGAAACCACCGGGGAGCTGTTTTTT
CASSPTETTGELFF
>TRBV30|TRBJ1-1|medium-sized|NA
TGTGCCTGGAGTATGGACTTGAACACTGAAGCTTTCTTT
CAWSMDLNTEAFF